This entry describes one T cell receptor beta chain. Sequencing was at deep level. Method: immunoSEQ multiplex PCR; TCRdb's copy keeps in-frame clones and lacks some. The sample has some 2,100,000 clones; roughly 91% are singletons. In the naive CD8 group, cells lacked CD45RO and were positively selected for CCR7, so terminally differentiated effector memory CD45RA+ cells were left out. These data originate in a study of shared clonotypes between healthy human individuals. Study as a whole: Researchers assigned three CD4 naive, three CD4 memory, two CD8 naive and one CD8 memory plate to each donor.

CDR3 length equals 17 residues. The ends lost 6 bases at V and 1 base at J; junction bases unmatched: 14. Per the germline V gene, CDR1 is SGHDN and CDR2 is FVKESK. Sequences were obtained from naive CD8+ T cells from PBMCs. The clonotype comes from a man between 18 and 35 years old in good health. Some clones in this sample may be carry-over from other donors' samples. The rearrangement uses TRBV14 and TRBJ1-1; TRBD1 matches at 7 bases. The CDR3 DNA follows: TGTGCCAGCAGTGAAGGTATAATATGGACAGGGAACACTGAAGCTTTCTTT. As protein: CASSEGIIWTGNTEAFF.